The 26 T cell receptor beta chains presented below share a single source sample, sequenced in a study of blood T cell repertoires in COVID-19. The table came from immunoSEQ multiplex PCR; TCRdb's copy has only in-frame clones and leaves some out. The table lists 120,000 to 150,000 clones, more than 80% of them singletons. Material: peripheral blood. These receptors were obtained from a human donor with acute or convalescent COVID-19. The donor label of this sample is uncertain.

This clone was picked up one time. The chain combines TRBV5-1 with TRBJ1-1; no definite D call. Trimming cost V 0 bases and J 1 base, with 13 bases left between them. This CDR3 has 16 residues. In germline, CDR1 is SGHRS, CDR2 YFSETQ. The CDR3 sequence is CASSLVGLLSNTEAFF. CDR3 coding DNA: TGCGCCAGCAGCTTGGTGGGCCTGCTTTCGAACACTGAAGCTTTCTTT.

This rearrangement joins TRBV14 to TRBJ2-3; perhaps TRBD2 as D (5 bases). Germline CDR1 reads SGHDN; CDR2 reads FVKESK. The CDR3 runs to 16 residues. V was shortened by 4 bases and J by 1 base, with 15 bases between the two germline ends. The CDR3 loop is CASSPRRNIGTDTQYF. The CDR3 DNA is TGTGCCAGCAGCCCACGGAGGAATATTGGCACAGATACGCAGTATTTT.

This chain links TRBV11-3 with TRBJ2-7; 11 bases agree with TRBD2. The germline gives CDR1 SGHNT, CDR2 YENEEA. This CDR3 has 15 amino acids. V lost 5 bases and J lost 6; bases outside the gene matches: 9. CDR3 DNA sequence: TGTGCCAGCAGCGAATTTAGCGGGGGGGCGTTCGAGCAGTACTTC. Amino acids: CASSEFSGGAFEQYF.

This clone was counted a single time. The chain uses TRBV7-6 and TRBJ2-5, with 7 bases fitting TRBD1. There are 14 residues in the CDR3. V lost 4 bases, J lost 4 bases, and 6 bases stayed unmatched. CDR1 SGHVS and CDR2 FNYEAQ come from the germline V gene. The DNA of the CDR3 is TGTGCCAGCAGCTCCCTAAACAGGGGAGAGACCCAGTACTTC. This sequence encodes CASSSLNRGETQYF.

This chain uses TRBV6-6 with TRBJ1-6; D not resolved. This CDR3 is 15 amino acids long. V lost 8 bases and J 4 bases, leaving 15 bases between the germline ends. Per the germline V gene, CDR1 is MNHNY and CDR2 is SVGAGI (reference sequence). In nucleotides, the CDR3 is TGTGCCAGCCTCCCTGCCGAGGGATATAATTCACCCCTCCACTTT. Translated: CASLPAEGYNSPLHF.

J is TRBJ2-4 and V is TRBV7-9; perhaps TRBD2 as D (6 bases). The CDR3 covers 13 residues. Germline V lookup: CDR1 SEHNR, CDR2 FQNEAQ (reference sequence). Between the trimmed V and J ends, which lost 4 bases and 8 bases, there was a span of 12 bases. CDR3 DNA sequence: TGTGCCAGCAGCTGGACGGGACTCGACATTCAGTACTTC. Translation: CASSWTGLDIQYF.

The chain is built from TRBV19 and TRBJ1-2; 7 bases are a match to TRBD1. Trimming cost V 5 bases and J 4 bases; bases outside gene matches: 4. This CDR3 region has 13 residues. CDR1 is LNHDA and CDR2 is SQIVND in the germline V gene (reference sequence). This CDR3 reads CASSYDRAYGYTF. CDR3 DNA: TGTGCCAGTAGTTACGACAGGGCCTATGGCTACACCTTC.

The rearrangement uses TRBV27 and TRBJ1-2, with unresolved D. Germline CDR1 is MNHEY and CDR2 is SMNVEV (reference sequence). The V and J ends lost 2 bases and 5 bases respectively, with 9 bases between them. The CDR3 spans 13 residues. CDR3: CASSLAADYGYTF. Here the CDR3 DNA reads TGTGCCAGCAGTTTAGCGGCAGATTATGGCTACACCTTC.

In this sample, this clone turned up once. V usage is TRBV7-9 and J usage is TRBJ1-1, with 7 bases aligning to TRBD1. Germline lookup yields CDR1 SEHNR and CDR2 FQNEAQ (reference sequence). Trimming took 3 bases from V and 1 from J; bases not matched to a gene: 8. CDR3 size: 16 residues. The CDR3: CASSFPLDRANTEAFF. The CDR3 DNA sequence: TGTGCCAGCAGCTTTCCACTCGACAGGGCGAACACTGAAGCTTTCTTT. Combining the CDR3 with reference TRBV7-9 and TRBJ1-1 gives the whole variable domain DTGVSQNPRHKITKRGQNVTFRCDPISEHNRLYWYRQTLGQGPEFLTYFQNEAQLEKSRLLSDRFSAERPKGSFSTLEIQRTEQGDSAMYLCASSFPLDRANTEAFFGQGTRLTVV.

The chain joins TRBV3-1 (or the pseudogene TRBV3-2) to TRBJ1-6; TRBD1 might be the D (5 bases). The CDR3 is made up of 15 amino acids. Germline CDR1 reads LGHDT; CDR2 reads YNNKEL (reference sequence). Trimming stripped 1 base from V and 7 bases from J, with 11 bases between. The CDR3 region is CASSQARAANSPLHF. The CDR3 DNA follows: TGTGCCAGCAGCCAAGCCAGGGCGGCCAATTCACCCCTCCACTTT.

The chain recombines TRBV5-1 with TRBJ1-1; the match to TRBD1 covers 8 bases. Germline V lookup: CDR1 SGHRS, CDR2 YFSETQ. The ends lost 1 base at V and 8 bases at J; junction bases unmatched: 10. The CDR3 runs to 15 residues. The CDR3 spells CASSLTPTDRAEAFF. CDR3 in DNA: TGCGCCAGCAGCTTGACCCCTACGGACAGGGCGGAAGCTTTCTTT.

The chain uses TRBV19 and TRBJ1-6; D possibly corresponds to TRBD1 (5 bases). Germline V gives CDR1 LNHDA, CDR2 SQIVND (reference sequence). Trimming removed 7 bases from V and 3 bases from J, with 13 bases in between. This CDR3 has 15 residues. CDR3 nucleotides: TGTGCCAGTACCGAGGTGCAGGGCTATAATTCACCCCTCCACTTT. It specifies CASTEVQGYNSPLHF.

The chain couples TRBV5-6 to TRBJ1-2; unclear D gene. The CDR3 is 13 residues long. Germline V lookup: CDR1 SGHDT, CDR2 YYEEEE. V lost 4 bases, J lost 8 bases, and 15 bases lay in between. The CDR3 sequence: CASSLRTGEGYTF. The CDR3 nucleotides are TGTGCCAGCAGCCTCCGGACTGGAGAAGGCTACACCTTC.

The genes are TRBV10-3 and TRBJ2-3; D call uncertain. The germline CDR1 and CDR2 sequences are ENHRY and SYGVKD. V was trimmed by 1 base and J by 4 bases, leaving 15 bases between them. CDR3 size: 16 residues. The chain's CDR3 is CAISEFGTERADTQYF. CDR3 nucleotides: TGTGCCATCAGTGAGTTTGGAACAGAGAGAGCAGATACGCAGTATTTT.

The chain is built from TRBV4-1 and TRBJ2-3; TRBD2 aligns across 8 bases. CDR3 length: 14 amino acids. V lost 3 bases to trimming and J lost 8 bases; unmatched junction nucleotides: 7. Per the germline V gene, CDR1 is MGHRA and CDR2 is YSYEKL. CDR3 in DNA: TGCGCCAGCAGCCAGGGGACTAGGGGCAGTACGCAGTATTTT. Protein: CASSQGTRGSTQYF.

The CDR3 coding sequence is TGTGCCAGCAGCGCGGACGGGAACTGGAATCAGCCCCAGCATTTT. This encodes CASSADGNWNQPQHF. V and J are TRBV7-9 and TRBJ1-5; D call uncertain. The CDR3 loop spans 15 amino acids. CDR1 and CDR2 from the germline V gene are SEHNR and FQNEAQ (reference sequence). Trimming stripped 5 bases from V and 4 bases from J, with 15 bases between.

The chain recombines TRBV30 with TRBJ2-3; the match to TRBD2 covers 12 bases. The germline CDR1 and CDR2 sequences are GTSNPN and SVGIG (reference sequence). V gave up 7 bases and J gave up 0 bases; unmatched junction bases: 2. The CDR3 has 14 residues. This CDR3 is CAYTSGGSTDTQYF. CDR3 DNA: TGTGCCTATACTAGCGGGGGGAGCACAGATACGCAGTATTTT. Based on the CDR3 plus reference TRBV30 and TRBJ2-3, the full variable domain is SQTIHQWPATLVQPVGSPLSLECTVEGTSNPNLYWYRQAAGRGLQLLFYSVGIGQISSEVPQNLSASRPQDRQFILSSKKLLLSDSGFYLCAYTSGGSTDTQYFGPGTRLTVL.

Comment on this clone: Compared with germline, one end of the junction differs, possibly owing to a read error. The chain employs TRBV7-7 and TRBJ2-3; 8 bases match TRBD2. Germline-derived CDR1 and CDR2 are SSHAT and FNYEAQ (reference sequence). This CDR3 spans 15 amino acids. The CDR3 protein is CASSLYLAGPDTQYF. The CDR3 region has the DNA TGTGCTAGCAGCTTATACCTAGCGGGCCCAGATACGCAGTATTTT.

V and J are TRBV11-2 and TRBJ2-7, with 7 bases fitting TRBD1. Germline V gene data show CDR1 as SGHAT and CDR2 as FQNNGV. The CDR3 covers 14 residues. V gave up 1 base and J gave up 3 bases; unmatched junction bases: 3. CDR3 DNA sequence: TGTGCCAGCAGCTTAGGGGGGACAGTCTACGAGCAGTACTTC. It is translated as CASSLGGTVYEQYF.

This sequence joins TRBV2 and TRBJ1-4; maybe TRBD1 (6 bases). V lost 1 base to trimming and J lost 3 bases, with 9 bases between them. The CDR3 contains 15 residues. The germline CDR1 and CDR2 sequences are SNHLY and FYNNEI. In DNA form, the CDR3 reads TGTGCCAGCAGTGAAGTCCCAGGGGCTAATGAAAAACTGTTTTTT. Its translation is CASSEVPGANEKLFF. Supplemented by reference TRBV2 and TRBJ1-4, the full variable domain reads EPEVTQTPSHQVTQMGQEVILRCVPISNHLYFYWYRQILGQKVEFLVSFYNNEISEKSEIFDDQFSVERPDGSNFTLKIRSTKLEDSAMYFCASSEVPGANEKLFFGSGTQLSVL.

The chain combines TRBV2 with TRBJ1-2; possibly TRBD1 for D (6 bases). Per germline, CDR1 SNHLY and CDR2 FYNNEI. CDR3 size: 12 residues. Trimming shortened V by 6 bases and J by 7 bases, and 12 bases separated the two germline ends. Here the CDR3 reads CASSRTVAGYTF. In DNA form, the CDR3 reads TGTGCCAGCAGCCGGACAGTGGCTGGCTACACCTTC.

The V and J genes are TRBV9 and TRBJ2-7; a weak D match, TRBD2 (6 bases). CDR1 and CDR2 from the germline V gene are SGDLS and YYNGEE. V was clipped by 4 bases and J by 2 bases, with 13 bases between them. This CDR3 comprises 14 residues. The CDR3 protein is CASSPGLTTYEQYV. The CDR3 nucleotides read TGTGCCAGCAGCCCCGGACTAACCACCTACGAGCAGTACGTC.

The V and J genes are TRBV29-1 and TRBJ1-2, with D maybe TRBD1 (5 bases). There are 14 residues in the CDR3. The germline V gene has CDR1 SQVTM and CDR2 ANQGSEA. The V end lost 3 bases, the J end lost 5 bases, and 16 bases lay between the germline ends. CDR3 region: CSVEFNLRGYGYTF. CDR3 nucleotide sequence: TGCAGCGTTGAGTTTAACCTGCGGGGGTATGGCTACACCTTC.

This clone was picked up a small number of times. V is TRBV3-1 (or the pseudogene TRBV3-2) and J is TRBJ2-3; D not resolved. Per germline, CDR1 LGHDT and CDR2 YNNKEL (reference sequence). The CDR3 is 14 residues long. Between the trimmed V and J ends, which lost 0 bases and 2 bases, there was a span of 6 bases. The CDR3 DNA follows: TGTGCCAGCAGCCAAGACCTTTACACAGATACGCAGTATTTT. Translated, it gives CASSQDLYTDTQYF.

This clone has just a few counts. The junction departs from germline at one end; a sequencing error may be responsible. The DNA of the CDR3 is TGTGCCAGCAGTCAAGCAGGGGCCAGGGCCGGGGAGCTGTTTTTT. The encoded protein is CASSQAGARAGELFF. V usage is TRBV6-1 and J usage is TRBJ2-2, with TRBD1 as a possible D gene (6 bases). Germline CDR1 reads MNHNS; CDR2 reads SASEGT. The CDR3 runs 15 residues.

The CDR3: CATRTGPSSGNTIYF. In DNA form, the CDR3 reads TGTGCCACCCGGACAGGGCCGAGCTCTGGAAACACCATATATTTT. The rearrangement uses TRBV10-3 and TRBJ1-3; 8 bases line up with TRBD1. The CDR3 totals 15 residues. The V gene end was trimmed by 10 bases and the J gene end by 0 bases; junction bases not matched to a gene: 8. Germline V gene sequence: CDR1 ENHRY, CDR2 SYGVKD.